This T cell receptor beta chain was sequenced for a study of T cells in Graves' hyperthyroidism and ophthalmopathy. Germline V gene sequence: CDR1 SGHRS, CDR2 YFSETQ. The CDR3 spans 13 residues. Trimming stripped 7 bases from V and 2 bases from J, with 12 bases between. Regions amplified from RNA transcripts were the TCR beta CDR3 regions. The TCR CDR3 first-round RT-PCR relied on the HTBI primer set. TCRdb fed the multiplex PCR reads into MiXCR, producing one record per CDR3 protein. This sample has about 700,000 distinct CDR3 sequences, with less than 15% found just once. This clonotype was seen only a few times.

The TCR was taken from a woman younger than 30 with Graves' hyperthyroidism. The chain links TRBV5-1 to TRBJ2-5; D possibly matches TRBD1 or TRBD2 (5 bases each). The sample comprised blood. The CDR3 sequence is CASRSGPQETQYF. CDR3 sequence (DNA): TGCGCCAGCCGTTCGGGGCCACAAGAGACCCAGTACTTC. Full variable domain (missing parts from reference TRBV5-1 and TRBJ2-5): KAGVTQTPRYLIKTRGQQVTLSCSPISGHRSVSWYQQTPGQGLQFLFEYFSETQRNKGNFPGRFSGRQFSNSRSEMNVSTLELGDSALYLCASRSGPQETQYFGPGTRLLVL.